This T cell receptor (beta chain) came from a study of T cell clonality in common variable immunodeficiency (dated by TCRdb to 2014 to 2015). What the authors observed across the whole study: Even though DNA input was the same, control samples had an average of around 75,000 unique sequences each, compared with about 31,000 in CVID samples. Reportedly, TCRbeta sequences from CVID had fewer deletions and N-nucleotide insertions, and highly modified clones with 13 or more V deletions were absent from CVID. Healthy controls shared more TCRbeta clones with each other than CVID subjects shared among themselves (p < 0.0001). Correlations of repertoire features with clinical complications were constrained by heterogeneity among patients within the CVID cohort. It was noted by the authors that sequencing of the repertoires of T cell subpopulations would be needed to clarify the cause of the increased clonality in CVID. TCRbeta clonality was higher in CVID subjects than in healthy controls (t-test p = 0.018), and the increase was most characteristic of about a third of subjects.

Only a few counts were recorded for this clone. The antigen it recognizes is unknown. Read coverage stops 3 residues before the CDR3 terminus; the germline J gene supplies the remainder. CDR1 and CDR2 (LNHDA, SQIVND) derive from the germline V gene (reference sequence). The cysteine opens and the phenylalanine closes a CDR3 of 14 amino acids. The DNA has 33 bases, all within the CDR3, and is read from base 1. V trim: 5 bases; J trim: 2 bases; unmatched bases: 5. Standard criteria were used to diagnose CVID, namely serum IgG, IgA and/or IgM reduced below the normal range together with specific antibody deficiency. There were approximately 46 subjects in the CVID group (about 29 male and 15 or so female), ranging in age from about 8 to 70 years, with a mean age of 40. Both CVID patients and healthy controls were predominantly of Caucasian heritage. At the time of study participation, every CVID subject had been on replacement immunoglobulin therapy for one year or longer. At the time of blood collection, no CVID subject was ill or was being treated with immunomodulatory or immunosuppressive medication. Heparinized peripheral whole blood samples of about 4.5 to 8.5 ml were collected from each donor. Genomic DNA from adults with common variable immune deficiency (CVID) and from healthy adult controls was the source for sequencing TCRbeta CDR3 repertoires. To isolate peripheral blood mononuclear cells, diluted blood was subjected to density centrifugation over Hypaque 1077 or Ficoll-Paque. Unsorted mononuclear cells served as the source of genomic DNA, which was extracted either by Qiagen column purification or by a centrifugation-based method.

Equivalent amounts of genomic DNA from CVID and control samples were used as sequencing input. For every sample, a 60 bp segment covering the rearranged TCRbeta CDR3 region was amplified and then sequenced. The immunoSEQ assay, a bias-corrected multiplex PCR combined with high-throughput sequencing, was used to amplify TCRbeta. The authors' pipeline ran thus. Each unique nucleotide sequence was treated as a clone and annotated with V, D and J genes, copy number and frequency. Sequences were labeled productive if in frame, and non-productive if out of frame or containing stop codons. As previously described, clonality was computed from Shannon's entropy. The predicted amino acid sequences of productive clones were used to derive mean CDR3 Kyte-Doolittle hydropathy. Scaled V gene usage was hierarchically clustered using Manhattan distance and complete linkage with the R hclust function. Clone sharing by CDR3 amino acid sequence was assessed by resampling 12 repertoires per group over 100 rounds. The repertoires were searched for 55 to 75 published EBV-specific and roughly 230 published CMV-specific TCRbeta sequences. After a couple of CVID samples that produced fewer than 10,000 sequences were dropped from the analysis, 45 or so CVID repertoires remained. Sourced from immuneACCESS, this table was stored by TCRdb with only in-frame sequences that have V and J called. A share of the clones is absent; for the studies checked, an unresolved V gene accounts for under half, and the remainder has no known explanation. V and J calls and clone size follow that table, whereas D and trimming were derived from the DNA. Across this sample, tens of thousands of clones were tabulated and none appeared just once. The ten most abundant clones make up 5% to 5.5% of the sample.

Sequencing was performed on peripheral blood mononuclear cells. The V gene is TRBV19 and the J gene is TRBJ2-5; 7 of the junction bases match TRBD1. This TCR came from a human donor with common variable immunodeficiency. CDR3 region: CASSFKGQQETQYF. The part of the CDR3 DNA that was read is TGTGCCAGTAGTTTTAAGGGACAGCAAGAGACC.